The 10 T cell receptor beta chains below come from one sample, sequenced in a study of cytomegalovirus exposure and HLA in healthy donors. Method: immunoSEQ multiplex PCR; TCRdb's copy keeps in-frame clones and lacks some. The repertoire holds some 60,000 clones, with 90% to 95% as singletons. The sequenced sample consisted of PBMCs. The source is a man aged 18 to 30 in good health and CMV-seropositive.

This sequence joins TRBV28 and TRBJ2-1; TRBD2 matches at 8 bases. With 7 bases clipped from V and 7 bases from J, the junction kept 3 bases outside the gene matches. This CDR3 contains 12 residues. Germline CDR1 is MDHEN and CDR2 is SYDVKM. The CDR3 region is CASTVAGNEQFF. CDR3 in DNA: TGTGCCAGCACGGTAGCGGGAAATGAGCAGTTCTTC.

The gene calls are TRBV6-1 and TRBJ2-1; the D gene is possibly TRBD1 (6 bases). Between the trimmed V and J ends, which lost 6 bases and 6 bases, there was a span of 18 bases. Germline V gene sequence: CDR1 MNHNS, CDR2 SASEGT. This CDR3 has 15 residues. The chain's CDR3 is CASSVPWTDSNEQFF. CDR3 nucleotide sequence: TGTGCCAGCAGCGTACCTTGGACAGATAGCAATGAGCAGTTCTTC.

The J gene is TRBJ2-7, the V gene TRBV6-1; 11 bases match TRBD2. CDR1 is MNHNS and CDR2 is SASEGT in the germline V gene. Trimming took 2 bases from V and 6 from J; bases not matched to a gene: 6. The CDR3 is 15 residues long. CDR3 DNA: TGTGCCAGCAGTGAACACACTAGCGGGAGTAGCGAGCAGTACTTC. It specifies CASSEHTSGSSEQYF.

The CDR3 coding sequence is TGTGCCAGCAGTTCCGACCGGGGGGGGCTTTTCGCTGAAGCTTTCTTT. Protein sequence: CASSSDRGGLFAEAFF. The J gene is TRBJ1-1, the V gene TRBV28; TRBD1 might be the D (6 bases). Germline V gene lookup returns CDR1 MDHEN and CDR2 SYDVKM. The CDR3 consists of 16 residues. V was clipped by 4 bases and J by 6 bases, with 21 bases between them.

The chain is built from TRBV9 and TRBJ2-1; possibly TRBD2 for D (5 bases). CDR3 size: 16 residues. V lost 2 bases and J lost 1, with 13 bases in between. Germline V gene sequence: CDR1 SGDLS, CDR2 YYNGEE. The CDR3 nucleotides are TGTGCCAGCAGCGTGGACTTTGGGGATTCCTACAATGAGCAGTTCTTC. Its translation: CASSVDFGDSYNEQFF.

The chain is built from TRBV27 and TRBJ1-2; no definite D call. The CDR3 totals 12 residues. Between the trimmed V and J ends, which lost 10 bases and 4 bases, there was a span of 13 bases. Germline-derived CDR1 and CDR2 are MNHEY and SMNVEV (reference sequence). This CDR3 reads CATLERSYGYTF. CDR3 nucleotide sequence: TGTGCCACCTTGGAGAGGTCCTATGGCTACACCTTC.

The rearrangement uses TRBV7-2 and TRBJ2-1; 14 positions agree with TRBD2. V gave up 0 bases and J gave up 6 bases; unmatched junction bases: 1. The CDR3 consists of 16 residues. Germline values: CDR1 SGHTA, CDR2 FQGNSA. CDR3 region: CASSLAGTSGSNEQFF. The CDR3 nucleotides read TGTGCCAGCAGCTTAGCCGGGACTAGCGGGAGCAATGAGCAGTTCTTC.

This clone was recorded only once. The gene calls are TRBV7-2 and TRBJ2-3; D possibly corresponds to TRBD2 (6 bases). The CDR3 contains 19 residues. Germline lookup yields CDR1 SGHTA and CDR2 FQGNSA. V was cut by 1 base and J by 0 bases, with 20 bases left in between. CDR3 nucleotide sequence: TGTGCCAGCAGCTTAGGATCTTTTCGTAGCGGTACTAGCACAGATACGCAGTATTTT. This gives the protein CASSLGSFRSGTSTDTQYF.

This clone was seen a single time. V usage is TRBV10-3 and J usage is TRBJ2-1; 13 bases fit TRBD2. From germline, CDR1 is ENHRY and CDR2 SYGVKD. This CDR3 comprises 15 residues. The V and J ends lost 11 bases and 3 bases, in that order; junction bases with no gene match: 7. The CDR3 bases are TGTGCCTCACGACTAGCGGGAGGTCGCTACAATGAGCAGTTCTTC. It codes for CASRLAGGRYNEQFF.

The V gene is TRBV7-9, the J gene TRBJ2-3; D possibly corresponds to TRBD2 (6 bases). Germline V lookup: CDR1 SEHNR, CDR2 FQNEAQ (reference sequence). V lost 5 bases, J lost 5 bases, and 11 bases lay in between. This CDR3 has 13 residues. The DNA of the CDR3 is TGTGCCAGCAGCCTACACGGGGGAGATACGCAGTATTTT. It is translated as CASSLHGGDTQYF.